The text below deals with one TCR beta chain. Its target is not known. Some clones are missing from TCRdb's copy, which holds only in-frame ones; the method was immunoSEQ multiplex PCR. The table includes 20,000 to 25,000 clones, more than 70% detected once. Per the germline V gene, CDR1 is MGHRA and CDR2 is YSYEKL. J was trimmed by 2 bases and V by 1 base; bases with no gene match: 2. CDR3 length equals 16 residues. The data belong to a study of T cells in localized non-small cell lung cancer. Study outcomes and limitations: Turning up in adjacent lung were a median approximately 50 of the top 100 tumor clones.

Sequenced here: peripheral blood mononuclear cells, sampled before any cancer treatment. This sequence was found in a woman aged 35-75 years with stage III lung adenocarcinoma. The chain combines TRBV4-1 with TRBJ2-5, with TRBD2 identical over 12 bases. CDR3 amino acids: CASSQGLAGGQETQYF. The CDR3, as DNA: TGCGCCAGCAGCCAAGGGCTAGCGGGAGGGCAAGAGACCCAGTACTTC.